The clone carrying this TCR beta chain was observed a few times. All of the isolated RNA was reverse transcribed, so expressed TCRB transcripts were sequenced. Clones were read by immunoSEQ multiplex PCR, and TCRdb kept only the in-frame ones, dropping some. In the table there are tens of thousands of clones, roughly 56% of which are singletons. Purities in excess of 95% were seen in all sorted populations. This sample was included in a study of beta chain features in type 1 diabetes. V lost 6 bases and J 10 bases, leaving 19 bases between the germline ends. Per the germline V gene, CDR1 is SNHLY and CDR2 is FYNNEI. This CDR3 is built from 14 residues.

The clonotype was recovered from a woman under 30 in good health. Sequencing was done on a sample of Tregs from blood. This chain joins TRBV2 and TRBJ2-1; D might be TRBD2 (5 bases). CDR3 in DNA: TGTGCCAGCAGAGAGGGAGTGATGGAGGAAGAGCAGTTCTTC. It specifies CASREGVMEEEQFF.